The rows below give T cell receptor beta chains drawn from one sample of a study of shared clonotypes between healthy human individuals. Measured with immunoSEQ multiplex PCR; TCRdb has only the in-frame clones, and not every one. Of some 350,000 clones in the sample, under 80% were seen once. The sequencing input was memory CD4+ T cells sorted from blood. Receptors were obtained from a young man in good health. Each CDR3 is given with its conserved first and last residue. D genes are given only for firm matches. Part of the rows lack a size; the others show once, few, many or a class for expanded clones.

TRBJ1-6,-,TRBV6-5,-,CASSTRHPGNSPLHF,TGTGCCAGCAGTACGAGACATCCCGGAAATTCACCCCTCCACTTT
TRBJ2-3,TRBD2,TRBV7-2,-,CASNPWTSRYTDTQYF,TGTGCCAGCAACCCCTGGACTAGCAGATACACAGATACGCAGTATTTT
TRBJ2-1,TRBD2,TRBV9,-,CASTKGTSGRGVSYNEQFF,TGTGCCAGCACCAAAGGGACTAGCGGGAGGGGAGTCTCCTACAATGAGCAGTTCTTC
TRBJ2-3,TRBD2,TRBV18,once,CASSSGLAGGDTQYF,TGTGCCAGCTCATCCGGACTAGCGGGAGGAGATACGCAGTATTTT
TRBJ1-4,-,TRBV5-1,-,CASSPAGVGGNEKLFF,TGCGCCAGCAGCCCCGCAGGGGTCGGCGGAAATGAAAAACTGTTTTTT
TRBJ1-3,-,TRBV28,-,CASSPRRPGPSSGNTIYF,TGTGCCAGCAGTCCACGTCGACCGGGGCCGAGCTCTGGAAACACCATATATTTT
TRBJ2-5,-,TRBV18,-,CASSPRVLGLNQETQYF,TGTGCCAGCTCACCTAGAGTACTAGGATTGAACCAAGAGACCCAGTACTTC
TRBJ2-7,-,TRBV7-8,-,CASSPNTYEQYF,TGTGCCAGCAGCCCCAACACCTACGAGCAGTACTTC
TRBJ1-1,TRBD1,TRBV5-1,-,CASSGGDRADTEAFF,TGCGCCAGCAGCGGTGGGGACAGGGCGGACACTGAAGCTTTCTTT
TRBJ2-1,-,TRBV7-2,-,CASSLDRREQFF,TGTGCCAGCAGCTTAGATCGCAGGGAGCAGTTCTTC
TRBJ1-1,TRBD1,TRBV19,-,CASSTGTGYGPKAFF,TGTGCCAGTAGTACCGGGACAGGCTATGGCCCGAAAGCTTTCTTT
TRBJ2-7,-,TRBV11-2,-,CASSLDRDTYEQYF,TGTGCCAGCAGCTTAGACAGGGATACCTACGAGCAGTACTTC
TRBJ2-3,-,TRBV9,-,CASSVGSSTDTQYF,TGTGCCAGCAGCGTAGGTAGTAGCACAGATACGCAGTATTTT
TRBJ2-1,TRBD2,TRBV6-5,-,CATSGGGDNEQFF,TGTGCCACGTCGGGCGGGGGTGACAATGAGCAGTTCTTC
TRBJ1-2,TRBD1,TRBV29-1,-,CSGQTGLGGYTF,TGCAGCGGCCAGACAGGGTTGGGTGGCTACACCTTC
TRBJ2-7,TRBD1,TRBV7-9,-,CASSVLLGGRPYEQYF,TGTGCCAGCAGCGTTTTACTAGGGGGCCGCCCCTACGAGCAGTACTTC
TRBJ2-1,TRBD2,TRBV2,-,CASRATSGAYNEQFF,TGTGCCAGCAGAGCAACTAGCGGGGCCTACAATGAGCAGTTCTTC
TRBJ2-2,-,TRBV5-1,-,CASSLEAGKSGELFF,TGCGCCAGCAGCTTGGAGGCAGGGAAGTCCGGGGAGCTGTTTTTT
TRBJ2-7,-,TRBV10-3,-,CAISGSDGGTYEQYF,TGTGCCATCAGTGGCTCAGACGGGGGCACCTACGAGCAGTACTTC
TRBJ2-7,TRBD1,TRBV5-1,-,CASSRSAGGYEQYF,TGCGCCAGCAGCCGATCGGCAGGGGGCTACGAGCAGTACTTC
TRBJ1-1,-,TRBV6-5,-,CASSLEWGTEAFF,TGTGCCAGCAGTCTCGAATGGGGGACTGAAGCTTTCTTT
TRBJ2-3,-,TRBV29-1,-,CSDRNTDTQYF,TGCAGCGACAGGAACACAGATACGCAGTATTTT
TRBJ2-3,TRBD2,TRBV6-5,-,CASSWGLAASTDTQYF,TGTGCCAGCAGTTGGGGACTAGCGGCGAGTACAGATACGCAGTATTTT
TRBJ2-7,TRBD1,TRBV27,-,CASSLSRRQGQVFYEQYF,TGTGCCAGCAGTTTATCGCGGCGACAGGGGCAGGTCTTCTACGAGCAGTACTTC
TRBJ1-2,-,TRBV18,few,CASSPGSGLVYGYTF,TGTGCCAGCTCACCCGGATCGGGACTGGTGTATGGCTACACCTTC
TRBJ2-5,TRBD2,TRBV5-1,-,CASSSPPGLAGGFGETQYF,TGCGCCAGCAGCTCTCCCCCTGGACTAGCGGGAGGGTTCGGTGAGACCCAGTACTTC
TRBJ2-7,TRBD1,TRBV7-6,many,CASSRTTGAHYEQYF,TGTGCCAGCAGCCGGACGACAGGGGCCCACTACGAGCAGTACTTC
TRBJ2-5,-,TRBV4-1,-,CASSQEGWPAQYF,TGCGCCAGCAGCCAAGAGGGATGGCCCGCCCAGTACTTC
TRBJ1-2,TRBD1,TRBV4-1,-,CASSRQGGTGGAGYGYTF,TGCGCCAGCAGCCGACAGGGGGGAACCGGGGGCGCGGGCTATGGCTACACCTTC
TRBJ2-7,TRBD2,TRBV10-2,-,CASSVLAGAYEQYF,TGCGCCAGCAGTGTTCTAGCGGGAGCCTACGAGCAGTACTTC
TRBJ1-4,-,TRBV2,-,CASVGGEKLFF,TGTGCCAGCGTTGGGGGTGAAAAACTGTTTTTT
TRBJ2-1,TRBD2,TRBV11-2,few,CASSLDRNGRASVYNEQFF,TGTGCCAGCAGCTTAGATCGGAACGGGAGGGCCTCAGTCTACAATGAGCAGTTCTTC
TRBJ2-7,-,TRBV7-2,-,CASSLQAGNRAEQYF,TGTGCCAGCAGCTTACAAGCAGGAAACCGGGCCGAGCAGTACTTC
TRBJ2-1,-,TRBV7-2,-,CASSQTSNEQFF,TGTGCCAGCAGCCAAACCTCCAATGAGCAGTTCTTC
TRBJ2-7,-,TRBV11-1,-,CASSLGIARSSYEQYF,TGTGCCAGCAGCTTAGGTATTGCGCGGAGCTCCTACGAGCAGTACTTC
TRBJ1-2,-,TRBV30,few,CAWSVRGWRNYGYTF,TGTGCCTGGAGTGTACGAGGATGGCGGAACTATGGCTACACCTTC
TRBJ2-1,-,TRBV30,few,CAWMLSSQGYNEQFF,TGTGCCTGGATGTTGTCCTCCCAGGGGTACAATGAGCAGTTCTTC
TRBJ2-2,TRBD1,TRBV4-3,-,CASSQGTGPTNTGELFF,TGCGCCAGCAGCCAAGGGACAGGACCCACGAACACCGGGGAGCTGTTTTTT
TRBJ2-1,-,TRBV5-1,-,CASSLSSYNEQFF,TGCGCCAGCAGCTTGAGTAGCTACAATGAGCAGTTCTTC
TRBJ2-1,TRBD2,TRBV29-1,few,CSVQGTSGANEQFF,TGCAGCGTTCAAGGGACTAGCGGGGCCAATGAGCAGTTCTTC
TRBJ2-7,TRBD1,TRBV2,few,CASSGQGYEQYF,TGTGCCAGCAGCGGACAGGGCTACGAGCAGTACTTC
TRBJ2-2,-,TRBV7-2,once,CASSFLGGELFF,TGTGCCAGCAGCTTCCTGGGCGGGGAGCTGTTTTTT
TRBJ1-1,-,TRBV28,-,CASKRAGNTEAFF,TGTGCCAGCAAAAGGGCGGGAAACACTGAAGCTTTCTTT
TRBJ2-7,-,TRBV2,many,CASSVFTGRSYEQYF,TGTGCCAGCAGTGTGTTTACAGGGCGATCCTACGAGCAGTACTTC
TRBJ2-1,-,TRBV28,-,CASSFRTGGNEQFF,TGTGCCAGCAGTTTCCGGACCGGGGGCAATGAGCAGTTCTTC
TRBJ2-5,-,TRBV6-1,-,CASTAQMYQETQYF,TGTGCCAGCACCGCCCAAATGTACCAAGAGACCCAGTACTTC
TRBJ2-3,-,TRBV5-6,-,CASRIQGTDTQYF,TGTGCCAGCAGAATACAAGGTACAGATACGCAGTATTTT
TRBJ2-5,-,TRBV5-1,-,CASSLRGTLDLQETQYF,TGCGCCAGCAGCTTGCGAGGTACCCTAGATCTACAAGAGACCCAGTACTTC
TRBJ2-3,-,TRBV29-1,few,CSVGSGVSTDTQYF,TGCAGCGTTGGATCGGGGGTTAGCACAGATACGCAGTATTTT
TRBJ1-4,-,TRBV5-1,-,CASSLEGGRGEKLFF,TGCGCCAGCAGCTTGGAGGGCGGGCGTGGTGAAAAACTGTTTTTT
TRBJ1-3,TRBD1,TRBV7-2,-,CASSPGQGNTIYF,TGTGCCAGCAGCCCCGGACAGGGGAACACCATATATTTT
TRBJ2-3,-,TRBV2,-,CASYTSSLGYTDTQYF,TGTGCCAGCTACACATCCTCTCTGGGATACACAGATACGCAGTATTTT
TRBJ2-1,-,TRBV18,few,CASSPPRTTYNEQFF,TGTGCCAGCTCACCACCCCGGACAACTTACAATGAGCAGTTCTTC
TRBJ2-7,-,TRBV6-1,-,CASSEAASYEQYF,TGTGCCAGCAGTGAAGCGGCAAGCTACGAGCAGTACTTC
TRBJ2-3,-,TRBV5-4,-,CASSLGRDRTSTDTQYF,TGTGCCAGCAGCTTGGGGCGGGACCGAACTAGCACAGATACGCAGTATTTT
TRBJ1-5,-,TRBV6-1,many,CASSEGRALSQPQHF,TGTGCCAGCAGTGAGGGGAGGGCTTTAAGTCAGCCCCAGCATTTT
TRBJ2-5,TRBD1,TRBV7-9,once,CASSRDRGLETQYF,TGTGCCAGCAGTAGGGACAGGGGATTGGAGACCCAGTACTTC
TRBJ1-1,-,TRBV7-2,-,CASSLRAQGDAFF,TGTGCCAGCAGCTTAAGGGCCCAGGGTGACGCTTTCTTT
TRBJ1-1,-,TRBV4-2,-,CASSQVQTYTEAFF,TGTGCCAGCAGCCAAGTACAGACTTACACTGAAGCTTTCTTT